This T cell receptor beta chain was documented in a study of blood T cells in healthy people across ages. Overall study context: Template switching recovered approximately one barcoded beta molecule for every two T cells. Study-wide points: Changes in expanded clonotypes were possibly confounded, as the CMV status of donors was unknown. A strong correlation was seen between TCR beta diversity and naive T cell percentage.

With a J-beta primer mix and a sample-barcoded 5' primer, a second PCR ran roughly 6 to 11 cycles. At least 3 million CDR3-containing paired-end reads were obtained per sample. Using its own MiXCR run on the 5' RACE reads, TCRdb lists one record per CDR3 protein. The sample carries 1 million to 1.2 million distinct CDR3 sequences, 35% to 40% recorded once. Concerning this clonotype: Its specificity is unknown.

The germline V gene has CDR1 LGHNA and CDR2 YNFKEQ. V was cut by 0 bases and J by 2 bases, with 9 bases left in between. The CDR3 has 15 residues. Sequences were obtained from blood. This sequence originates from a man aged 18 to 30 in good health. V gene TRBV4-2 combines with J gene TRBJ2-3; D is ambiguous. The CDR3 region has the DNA TGTGCCAGCAGCCAAGATAGGGCCATCACAGATACGCAGTATTTT. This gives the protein CASSQDRAITDTQYF.